This is a list of T cell receptor beta chains from one sample in a study of blood T cell repertoires in COVID-19. The repertoire was sequenced with immunoSEQ multiplex PCR; TCRdb's copy has only in-frame clones and lacks some. The sample contains roughly 70,000 clones, approximately 80% of which appear only once. Material: peripheral blood. These receptors all come from a man between 60 and 75 years old with COVID-19, enrolled during active disease. Both conserved end residues are part of each CDR3. The order of the fields is J gene, clone size, V gene, D gene, CDR3 protein, CDR3 DNA. A D gene is named only where the DNA matches it firmly. Clone size is not always given. Where it is, it says once, few, many or a class for expanded clones.

TRBJ2-1,.,TRBV19,TRBD2,CASSIRGVSSYNEQFF,TGTGCCAGTAGTATTCGGGGGGTGAGCTCCTACAATGAGCAGTTCTTC
TRBJ1-2,few,TRBV6-1,.,CASSESLGYTF,TGTGCCAGCAGTGAATCCCTGGGCTACACCTTC
TRBJ2-7,.,TRBV4-2,TRBD2,CASSQSSGALEQYF,TGTGCCAGCAGCCAGTCTAGCGGTGCCTTGGAGCAGTACTTC
TRBJ2-3,.,TRBV18,.,CASSPSAQGTDTQYF,TGTGCCAGCTCACCATCGGCCCAGGGGACAGATACGCAGTATTTT
TRBJ2-5,.,TRBV5-1,TRBD2,CASSLGLAGSQETQYF,TGCGCCAGCAGCTTGGGACTAGCGGGGAGCCAAGAGACCCAGTACTTC
TRBJ1-2,few,TRBV5-6,.,CASSFQNYGYTF,TGTGCCAGCAGCTTTCAGAACTATGGCTACACCTTC
TRBJ2-1,.,TRBV28,.,CASSLGTMIAVF,TGTGCCAGCAGCTTAGGAACTATGATTGCTGTCTTC
TRBJ1-2,.,TRBV12-3/TRBV12-4,.,CASSLARNYGYTF,TGTGCCAGCAGTTTGGCCAGGAACTATGGCTACACCTTC
TRBJ2-5,.,TRBV9,.,CASSARLQETQYF,TGTGCCAGCAGCGCAAGACTCCAAGAGACCCAGTACTTC
TRBJ1-1,.,TRBV28,.,CASRGGNTEAFF,TGTGCCAGTCGAGGGGGAAACACTGAAGCTTTCTTT
TRBJ1-1,.,TRBV4-1,.,CASSQDPGNTEAFF,TGCGCCAGCAGCCAAGATCCGGGTAACACTGAAGCTTTCTTT
TRBJ2-5,.,TRBV5-1,TRBD1,CASSPRQGTETQYF,TGCGCCAGCAGCCCCAGACAGGGTACAGAGACCCAGTACTTC
TRBJ2-4,.,TRBV3-1/TRBV3-2,TRBD1,CASSHGGTGDNIQYF,TGTGCCAGCAGCCATGGCGGGACAGGGGACAACATTCAGTACTTC
TRBJ1-6,.,TRBV4-1,.,CASRDGRASSYNSPLHF,TGCGCCAGCAGAGACGGCAGGGCGAGCTCCTATAATTCACCCCTCCACTTT
TRBJ2-3,.,TRBV29-1,.,CSVDPGFATDTQYF,TGCAGCGTTGATCCGGGGTTCGCCACAGATACGCAGTATTTT
TRBJ1-2,.,TRBV11-1,TRBD1,CASSLEGGASFF,TGTGCCAGCAGCTTAGAAGGGGGCGCGAGCTTCTTC